The 26 T cell receptor beta chains given below trace back to one sample, sequenced in a study of T cell responses to AZD1222 COVID-19 vaccine. The assay was immunoSEQ multiplex PCR, and TCRdb's table has in-frame clones only and misses some. The table includes 150,000 to 200,000 clones, around 90% detected once. The source was peripheral blood, collected on day 0 of AZD1222 vaccination. These receptors all stem from an adult in good health.

This chain joins TRBV6-5 and TRBJ2-5, with 10 bases identical to TRBD1. The germline gives CDR1 MNHEY, CDR2 SVGAGI. This CDR3 is 15 amino acids long. Germline trimming cut 6 bases from V and 3 bases from J; bases unmatched to any gene: 7. The CDR3 is CASRRTGGAEETQYF. In DNA, the CDR3 is TGTGCCAGCAGAAGGACAGGGGGTGCCGAAGAGACCCAGTACTTC.

V is TRBV19 and J is TRBJ2-1; D possibly corresponds to TRBD1 (6 bases). Germline CDR1 is LNHDA and CDR2 is SQIVND (reference sequence). This CDR3 is 16 amino acids long. The V end was cut by 4 bases, the J end by 8 bases, with 21 bases between. CDR3 protein: CASSRRTAGARDEQFF. Here the CDR3 DNA reads TGTGCCAGTAGTAGGCGGACGGCAGGGGCGAGGGATGAGCAGTTCTTC.

The chain combines TRBV2 with TRBJ1-5; TRBD1 agrees at 10 bases. CDR3 length equals 18 residues. V lost 6 bases, J lost 6 bases, and 17 bases stayed unmatched. Germline lookup yields CDR1 SNHLY and CDR2 FYNNEI. Written as DNA, the CDR3 is TGTGCCAGCAGAAGGGACAGGGGACAATATCTAAAGAGTCAGCCCCAGCATTTT. It is translated as CASRRDRGQYLKSQPQHF.

The rearrangement uses TRBV5-5 and TRBJ1-2; D ambiguous. V lost 0 bases, J lost 4 bases, and 10 bases lay in between. In germline, CDR1 is SGHKS, CDR2 YYEKEE (reference sequence). This CDR3 has 14 residues. The CDR3 protein is CASSLASYSYGYTF. CDR3 sequence (DNA): TGTGCCAGCAGCTTGGCCTCGTACAGCTATGGCTACACCTTC.

This chain uses TRBV2 with TRBJ2-3, with D perhaps matching TRBD1 or TRBD2 (5 bases each). The V gene's germline CDR1 is SNHLY and CDR2 FYNNEI. This CDR3 is built from 15 residues. Trimming took off 4 bases at V and 3 bases at J, with 14 bases between the two ends. CDR3 nucleotides: TGTGCCAGCAGTGTACGTCAGTGGGGGACAGATACGCAGTATTTT. Translation gives CASSVRQWGTDTQYF.

This clone was detected only once. The chain joins TRBV5-1 to TRBJ1-1; D possibly corresponds to TRBD1 (5 bases). V lost 0 bases and J lost 3, with 9 bases in between. Germline CDR1 and CDR2: SGHRS and YFSETQ. The CDR3 has 14 residues. CDR3 sequence: CASSLGQRDTEAFF. The DNA of the CDR3 is TGCGCCAGCAGCTTGGGACAGCGGGACACTGAAGCTTTCTTT.

This clone showed up just once. DNA for the CDR3: TGTTCGTGGGCAGGGACCTACGAGCAGTACTTC. It yields the protein CSWAGTYEQYF. The chain joins TRBV11-2 to TRBJ2-7, with a tentative D call TRBD1 (5 bases). The germline gives CDR1 SGHAT, CDR2 FQNNGV. This CDR3 region has 11 residues.

This chain links TRBV5-6 with TRBJ2-6; TRBD2 aligns across 9 bases. The CDR3 runs 17 residues. Germline V gene lookup returns CDR1 SGHDT and CDR2 YYEEEE. The trim removed 4 bases at V and 4 bases at J, leaving 9 bases unmatched. CDR3 nucleotide sequence: TGTGCCAGCAGCCGCGCGGGAGGGCCGACAGGGGCCAACGTCCTGACTTTC. Translating it yields CASSRAGGPTGANVLTF.

V is TRBV7-9 and J is TRBJ1-2; TRBD1 might be the D (5 bases). Trimming removed 2 bases at V and 5 bases at J, with 15 bases between. The CDR3 sequence is 15 residues long. Germline loops: CDR1 SEHNR, CDR2 FQNEAQ (reference sequence). The CDR3 DNA reads as TGTGCCAGCAGCTTAACAAGCGGGGCCCGGTATGGCTACACCTTC. Protein sequence: CASSLTSGARYGYTF.

The V and J genes are TRBV6-5 and TRBJ1-1; D ambiguous. The V gene's germline CDR1 is MNHEY and CDR2 SVGAGI. V was cut by 9 bases and J by 10 bases, with 18 bases left in between. This CDR3 region has 12 residues. The DNA of the CDR3 is TGTGCCAGTGCGAGGGAGGGTATCACAGCTTTCTTT. Translation gives CASAREGITAFF.

The chain links TRBV21-1 to TRBJ1-6. TRBV21-1 is a pseudogene segment. The CDR3 loop spans 16 amino acids. CDR3: CASTRDGSSYNSPLHF. CDR3 bases: TGTGCCAGCACTCGAGACGGGAGCTCCTATAATTCACCCCTCCACTTT.

The J gene is TRBJ1-5, the V gene TRBV7-8; tentative D call: TRBD1 (5 bases). Per the germline V gene, CDR1 is SGHVS and CDR2 is FQNEAQ. The germline V and J ends were trimmed by 8 bases and 4 bases, with 6 bases remaining between them. This CDR3 has 11 residues. This chain's CDR3 is CASGGNQPQHF. For the CDR3, the DNA is TGTGCCAGCGGGGGAAATCAGCCCCAGCATTTT.

This clone was found a few times. The chain is built from TRBV6-5 and TRBJ2-2; 9 bases line up with TRBD2. CDR1 is MNHEY and CDR2 is SVGAGI in the germline V gene. The trim removed 0 bases at V and 4 bases at J, leaving 0 bases unmatched. The CDR3 runs 15 residues. The CDR3 DNA reads TGTGCCAGCAGTTACTCGACTAGCGGCACCGGGGAGCTGTTTTTT. Translating gives CASSYSTSGTGELFF.

The rearrangement joins TRBV4-1 to TRBJ1-3; D gene unclear. The CDR3 length is 15 residues. V lost 2 bases to trimming and J lost 2 bases, with 10 bases between them. Germline CDR1 reads MGHRA; CDR2 reads YSYEKL. CDR3 loop: CASSQPGRAGNTIYF. DNA of the CDR3: TGCGCCAGCAGCCAACCGGGCCGAGCTGGAAACACCATATATTTT.

This clone appeared a single time. The DNA of the CDR3 is TGTGCCAGCAGTGCGGACAGGGGAGAAGCTTTCTTT. This codes for CASSADRGEAFF. The rearrangement joins TRBV12-3 or TRBV12-4 to TRBJ1-1; 9 bases agree with TRBD1. The V segment lost 5 bases and the J segment 8 bases; nucleotides outside the gene matches: 3. There are 12 residues in the CDR3.

V gene TRBV2 combines with J gene TRBJ1-1; D is uncertain. The CDR3 has 12 amino acids. Trimming took off 6 bases at V and 1 base at J, with 6 bases between the two ends. The V gene's germline CDR1 is SNHLY and CDR2 FYNNEI. The CDR3 region is CASRAGNTEAFF. Written as DNA, the CDR3 is TGTGCCAGCAGGGCAGGGAACACTGAAGCTTTCTTT.

This clone has a handful of counts. As DNA, the CDR3 is TGTGCCAGTAGTATGATTGGGGACCGCAATCAGCCCCAGCATTTT. Its protein product is CASSMIGDRNQPQHF. The rearrangement uses TRBV19 and TRBJ1-5; the D gene is possibly TRBD1 (5 bases). The CDR3 has 15 amino acids. The V gene's germline CDR1 is LNHDA and CDR2 SQIVND (reference sequence). The V end was cut by 3 bases, the J end by 2 bases, with 11 bases between.

The J gene is TRBJ1-5, the V gene TRBV12-5, with a weak D call TRBD1 (5 bases). V gave up 3 bases and J gave up 2 bases, with 23 bases separating them. This CDR3 comprises 19 residues. Germline V gene sequence: CDR1 LGHNT, CDR2 FRNRAP. CDR3 protein: CASGLRFWGDGGRNQPQHF. The CDR3 DNA reads as TGTGCTAGTGGTTTAAGGTTCTGGGGTGACGGGGGACGCAATCAGCCCCAGCATTTT.

This chain joins TRBV9 and TRBJ2-7; either TRBD1 or TRBD2 may fit D (5 bases each). The germline V gene has CDR1 SGDLS and CDR2 YYNGEE. CDR3 size: 13 residues. V was pared by 4 bases and J by 3 bases, with 11 bases between. The CDR3 DNA follows: TGTGCCAGCAGCCAAGGGACGGGCTACGAGCAGTACTTC. Residues: CASSQGTGYEQYF.

CDR3 region: CSVVVLGPRGYEQYF. CDR3 nucleotide sequence: TGCAGCGTTGTAGTGTTGGGACCCCGCGGCTACGAGCAGTACTTC. This chain joins TRBV29-1 and TRBJ2-7; the D gene could be TRBD1 or TRBD2 (5 bases each). This CDR3 is built from 15 residues. With 4 bases removed from V and 3 bases from J, the gap between germline ends came to 19 bases. Germline CDR1 is SQVTM and CDR2 is ANQGSEA.

The genes are TRBV12-3 or TRBV12-4 and TRBJ1-5; D is unresolved. Trimming took off 3 bases at V and 10 bases at J, with 13 bases between the two ends. The CDR3 is 13 residues long. CDR3 residues: CASSFAPVDPQHF. The CDR3 DNA reads TGTGCCAGCAGTTTCGCGCCTGTAGACCCCCAGCATTTT.

The J gene is TRBJ1-3, the V gene TRBV5-4; no reliable D call. The CDR3 runs 17 residues. From germline, CDR1 is SGHNT and CDR2 YYREEE (reference sequence). V was pared by 0 bases and J by 0 bases, with 13 bases between. The CDR3 DNA reads as TGTGCCAGCAGCTTGGGTCCGGGGTTCCGCTCTGGAAACACCATATATTTT. This encodes CASSLGPGFRSGNTIYF.

This chain connects TRBV6-5 to TRBJ2-7; D remains unclear. Trimming shortened V by 0 bases and J by 0 bases, and 12 bases separated the two germline ends. CDR3 length: 16 amino acids. Germline V CDR1 and CDR2: MNHEY, SVGAGI. In DNA, the CDR3 is TGTGCCAGCAGTTACTCTCGGTTTGTAACCTCCTACGAGCAGTACTTC. Translation: CASSYSRFVTSYEQYF.

The genes are TRBV5-4 and TRBJ1-1, with D unresolved. CDR1 SGHNT and CDR2 YYREEE come from the germline V gene (reference sequence). CDR3 size: 15 residues. Between the trimmed V and J ends, which lost 4 bases and 1 base, there was a span of 14 bases. The CDR3 loop is CASSPRQGQNTEAFF. The DNA of the CDR3 is TGTGCCAGCAGCCCACGACAAGGGCAGAACACTGAAGCTTTCTTT.

This clone was detected only once. The V gene is TRBV6-5, the J gene TRBJ2-5; 10 nucleotides match TRBD1. Germline CDR1 MNHEY, CDR2 SVGAGI. This CDR3 has 14 residues. The V gene end was trimmed by 7 bases and the J gene end by 4 bases; junction bases not matched to a gene: 6. The chain's CDR3 is CASILTGGLETQYF. The CDR3 region has the DNA TGTGCCAGCATACTGACAGGGGGCTTAGAGACCCAGTACTTC.

The chain has TRBV19 and TRBJ1-1; D perhaps matches TRBD1 (6 bases). The length of the CDR3 is 12 residues. Trimming shortened V by 10 bases and J by 1 base, and 10 bases separated the two germline ends. Germline V CDR1 and CDR2: LNHDA, SQIVND (reference sequence). The CDR3 region has the DNA TGTGCCACCTCGGACAGGAACACTGAAGCTTTCTTT. Its protein product is CATSDRNTEAFF.